The 18 T cell receptor beta chains given below trace back to one sample, sequenced in a study of T cell responses to AZD1222 COVID-19 vaccine. TCRdb's table, derived via immunoSEQ multiplex PCR, lists solely in-frame clones and lacks some. Altogether 130,000 or so clones are present, 70% to 90% being singletons, with the ten largest covering almost 9.5%. The sample was peripheral blood, taken on day 0 of AZD1222 vaccination. The receptors were sampled from an adult in good health.

The chain employs TRBV7-8 and TRBJ1-4; the D is unclear. V lost 3 bases and J lost 8, with 7 bases in between. Germline V gene data show CDR1 as SGHVS and CDR2 as FQNEAQ. This CDR3 is 12 amino acids long. CDR3 coding DNA: TGTGCCAGCAGCTTGGGCCCCGAAAAACTGTTTTTT. Protein: CASSLGPEKLFF.

The V call is TRBV19, the J call TRBJ2-6; D not certain. Germline loops: CDR1 LNHDA, CDR2 SQIVND (reference sequence). Trimming pared 2 bases from V and 4 bases from J, leaving 12 bases between. This CDR3 has 16 amino acids. CDR3 nucleotide sequence: TGTGCCAGTAGTATAATCCAGGCATCCGGGGCCAACGTCCTGACTTTC. This encodes CASSIIQASGANVLTF.

The V and J genes are TRBV6-4 and TRBJ2-2, with a weak D call TRBD2 (6 bases). Trimming stripped 3 bases from V and 5 bases from J, with 10 bases between. This CDR3 is 14 amino acids long. Germline values: CDR1 MRHNA, CDR2 SNTAGT. The CDR3 DNA is TGTGCCAGCAGTGAGGAGGGCGGTACCGGGGAGCTGTTTTTT. Translated, it gives CASSEEGGTGELFF.

The rearrangement links TRBV5-1 to TRBJ1-6; 9 bases align to TRBD1. V shed 4 bases, J shed 7 bases, and the junction held 6 bases outside the gene matches. The CDR3 is made up of 15 amino acids. The germline V gene encodes CDR1 SGHRS and CDR2 YFSETQ. The CDR3 nucleotides read TGCGCCAGCAGCCAGGGACAGGGTTACAATTCACCCCTCCACTTT. Its translation: CASSQGQGYNSPLHF. The full variable domain, with the rest looked up from reference TRBV5-1 and TRBJ1-6, is KAGVTQTPRYLIKTRGQQVTLSCSPISGHRSVSWYQQTPGQGLQFLFEYFSETQRNKGNFPGRFSGRQFSNSRSEMNVSTLELGDSALYLCASSQGQGYNSPLHFGNGTRLTVT.

In the case of this clone: This specimen includes other DNA sequences encoding the same CDR3. The rearrangement joins TRBV3-1 (or the pseudogene TRBV3-2) to TRBJ1-5; D gene ambiguous. The germline V and J ends were trimmed by 0 bases and 6 bases, with 6 bases remaining between them. The V gene's germline CDR1 is LGHDT and CDR2 YNNKEL (reference sequence). The CDR3 totals 13 residues. DNA of the CDR3: TGTGCCAGCAGCCAAGATCGTGGTCAGCCCCAGCATTTT. It is translated as CASSQDRGQPQHF.

V gene TRBV6-1 combines with J gene TRBJ1-2; D gene ambiguous. This CDR3 contains 14 residues. Trimming removed 1 base from V and 8 bases from J, with 14 bases in between. The germline V gene has CDR1 MNHNS and CDR2 SASEGT. The CDR3 spells CASSEVWLGEGYTF. The CDR3, as DNA: TGTGCCAGCAGTGAAGTATGGCTGGGCGAGGGCTACACCTTC.

By sample share, this clone is medium-sized. The V gene is TRBV6-5, the J gene TRBJ2-5, with D uncertain. The CDR3 sequence is 14 residues long. The germline V and J ends were trimmed by 2 bases and 0 bases, with 7 bases remaining between them. Germline V gives CDR1 MNHEY, CDR2 SVGAGI. The CDR3 DNA follows: TGTGCCAGCAGTTACGGGCAGAACCAAGAGACCCAGTACTTC. This encodes CASSYGQNQETQYF.

This sequence joins TRBV6-5 and TRBJ2-5; 9 bases align to TRBD1. The CDR3 runs to 13 residues. The V gene end was trimmed by 4 bases and the J gene end by 5 bases; junction bases not matched to a gene: 2. Germline CDR1 is MNHEY and CDR2 is SVGAGI. DNA for the CDR3: TGTGCCAGCAGTTTCGGACAGGGGGAGACCCAGTACTTC. It yields the protein CASSFGQGETQYF.

This clone showed up just a few times. The J gene is TRBJ1-2, the V gene TRBV7-9; possible D gene TRBD1, 6 bases. There are 15 residues in the CDR3. Looked up from germline, CDR1 is SEHNR and CDR2 is FQNEAQ (reference sequence). Trimming left V 8 bases short and J 10 bases short, with 26 bases between. The CDR3, as DNA: TGTGCCAGCCTAGACTTAGGGGGACCAAGTCCACACTACACCTTC. Translating it yields CASLDLGGPSPHYTF. The entire variable domain, with the rest obtained from reference TRBV7-9 and TRBJ1-2, is as follows: DTGVSQNPRHKITKRGQNVTFRCDPISEHNRLYWYRQTLGQGPEFLTYFQNEAQLEKSRLLSDRFSAERPKGSFSTLEIQRTEQGDSAMYLCASLDLGGPSPHYTFGSGTRLTVV.

V is TRBV4-1 and J is TRBJ2-1; D is uncertain. This CDR3 has 14 residues. Looked up from germline, CDR1 is MGHRA and CDR2 is YSYEKL. V lost 4 bases and J lost 8, with 15 bases in between. CDR3 DNA sequence: TGCGCCAGCAGCCCAGATCAAGGCGACGATGAGCAGTTCTTC. Translation gives CASSPDQGDDEQFF.

There are a few counts of this clone. The chain joins TRBV18 to TRBJ2-7; 8 nucleotides agree with TRBD1. This CDR3 contains 12 residues. The V gene's germline CDR1 is KGHSH and CDR2 LQKENI. Losses at the gene ends were 7 bases for V and 6 bases for J; bases not matched to a gene: 5. CDR3 sequence: CASWPGGGEQYF. CDR3 bases: TGTGCCAGCTGGCCAGGGGGCGGCGAGCAGTACTTC. Full variable domain (missing parts from reference TRBV18 and TRBJ2-7): NAGVMQNPRHLVRRRGQEARLRCSPMKGHSHVYWYRQLPEEGLKFMVYLQKENIIDESGMPKERFSAEFPKEGPSILRIQQVVRGDSAAYFCASWPGGGEQYFGPGTRLTVT.

This chain connects TRBV7-2 to TRBJ2-7; TRBD2 matches at 11 bases. The V and J ends lost 0 bases and 6 bases, in that order; junction bases with no gene match: 1. The CDR3 totals 14 residues. The germline CDR1 and CDR2 sequences are SGHTA and FQGNSA. CDR3 sequence (DNA): TGTGCCAGCAGCTTAGCCCTAGCGGGAGGCGAGCAGTACTTC. This translates into CASSLALAGGEQYF.

This clone was seen only once. This chain connects TRBV12-3 or TRBV12-4 to TRBJ1-4; D ambiguous. This CDR3 is 13 amino acids long. The V end was cut by 6 bases, the J end by 8 bases, with 13 bases between. CDR3 in DNA: TGTGCCAGCAGCCCATCTGGAGGGGAAAAACTGTTTTTT. This gives the protein CASSPSGGEKLFF.

V is TRBV27 and J is TRBJ2-2; 9 nucleotides align to TRBD2. Germline lookup yields CDR1 MNHEY and CDR2 SMNVEV (reference sequence). With V trimmed by 6 bases and J by 1 base, 9 bases remained unmatched. This CDR3 has 17 residues. CDR3 sequence reads: CASSTTSGLVNTGELFF. The CDR3 bases are TGTGCCAGCAGCACGACTAGCGGCCTGGTGAACACCGGGGAGCTGTTTTTT.

J is TRBJ2-7 and V is TRBV3-1 (or the pseudogene TRBV3-2), with 12 bases identical to TRBD2. Per the germline V gene, CDR1 is LGHDT and CDR2 is YNNKEL (reference sequence). Trimming took 4 bases from V and 5 from J; bases not matched to a gene: 6. The CDR3 consists of 15 residues. The chain's CDR3 is CASSPWTSGADEQYF. Written as DNA, the CDR3 is TGTGCCAGCAGCCCCTGGACTAGCGGGGCTGACGAGCAGTACTTC.

This clone appeared a single time. This sequence joins TRBV30 and TRBJ2-3; no reliable D call. V was clipped by 0 bases and J by 0 bases, with 7 bases between them. The CDR3 is 14 residues long. Germline loops: CDR1 GTSNPN, CDR2 SVGIG (reference sequence). CDR3 sequence reads: CAWSVMGSTDTQYF. For the CDR3, the DNA is TGTGCCTGGAGTGTAATGGGTAGCACAGATACGCAGTATTTT.

The V and J genes are TRBV7-8 and TRBJ1-5, with D unclear. Trimming left V 1 base short and J 0 bases short, with 7 bases between. This CDR3 region has 15 residues. CDR1 and CDR2 (germline): SGHVS, FQNEAQ. The CDR3 reads CASSLVGNSNQPQHF. The CDR3 DNA follows: TGTGCCAGCAGCTTAGTCGGGAATAGCAATCAGCCCCAGCATTTT. Full variable domain (rest looked up from reference TRBV7-8 and TRBJ1-5): GAGVSQSPRYKVAKRGQDVALRCDPISGHVSLFWYQQALGQGPEFLTYFQNEAQLDKSGLPSDRFFAERPEGSVSTLKIQRTQQEDSAVYLCASSLVGNSNQPQHFGDGTRLSIL.

The V and J genes are TRBV15 and TRBJ1-3; D ambiguous. Trimming shortened V by 3 bases and J by 3 bases, and 12 bases separated the two germline ends. Germline V CDR1 and CDR2: LNHNV, YYDKDF (reference sequence). The CDR3 extends over 15 amino acids. In nucleotides, the CDR3 is TGTGCCACCAGCAGCCGACATGGCGTTGGAAACACCATATATTTT. It yields the protein CATSSRHGVGNTIYF.